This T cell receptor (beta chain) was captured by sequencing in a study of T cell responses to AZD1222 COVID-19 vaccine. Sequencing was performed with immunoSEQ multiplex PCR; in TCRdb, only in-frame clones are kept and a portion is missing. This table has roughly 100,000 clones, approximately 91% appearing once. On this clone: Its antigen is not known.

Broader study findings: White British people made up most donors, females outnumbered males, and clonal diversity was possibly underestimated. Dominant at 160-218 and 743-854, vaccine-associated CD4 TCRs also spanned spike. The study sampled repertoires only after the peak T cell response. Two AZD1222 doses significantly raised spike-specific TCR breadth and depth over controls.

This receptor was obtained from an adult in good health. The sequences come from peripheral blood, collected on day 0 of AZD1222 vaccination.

CDR3 loop: CASSQLVGTGDNEQYF. CDR3 DNA sequence: TGTGCCAGCAGCCAGTTGGTCGGGACAGGGGACAACGAGCAGTACTTC. The chain couples TRBV5-6 to TRBJ2-7, with 10 bases matching TRBD1. This CDR3 is 16 amino acids long. Trimming removed 4 bases from V and 5 bases from J; junction bases left unmatched: 12. Germline loops: CDR1 SGHDT, CDR2 YYEEEE.